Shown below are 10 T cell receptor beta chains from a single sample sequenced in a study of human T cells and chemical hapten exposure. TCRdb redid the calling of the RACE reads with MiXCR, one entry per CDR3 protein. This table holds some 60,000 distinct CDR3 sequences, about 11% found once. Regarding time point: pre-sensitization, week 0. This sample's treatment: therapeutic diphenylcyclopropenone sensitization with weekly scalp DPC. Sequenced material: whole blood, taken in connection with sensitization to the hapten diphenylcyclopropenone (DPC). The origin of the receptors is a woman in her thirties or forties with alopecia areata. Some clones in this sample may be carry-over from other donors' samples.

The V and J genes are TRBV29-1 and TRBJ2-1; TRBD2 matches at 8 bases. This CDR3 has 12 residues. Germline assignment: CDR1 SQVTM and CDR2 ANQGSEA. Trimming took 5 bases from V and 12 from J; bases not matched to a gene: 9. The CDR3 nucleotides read TGCAGCGTTCAGCCGGGGGCGGGAGGGCAGTTCTTC. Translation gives CSVQPGAGGQFF.

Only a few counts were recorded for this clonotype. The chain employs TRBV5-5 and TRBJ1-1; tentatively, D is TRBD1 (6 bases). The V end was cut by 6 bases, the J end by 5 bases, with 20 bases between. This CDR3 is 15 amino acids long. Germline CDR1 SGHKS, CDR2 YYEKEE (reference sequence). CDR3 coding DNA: TGTGCCAGCACGGTGATCCCGGGGGCGGGAACTGAAGCTTTCTTT. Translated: CASTVIPGAGTEAFF. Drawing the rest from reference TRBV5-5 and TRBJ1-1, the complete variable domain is DAGVTQSPTHLIKTRGQQVTLRCSPISGHKSVSWYQQVLGQGPQFIFQYYEKEERGRGNFPDRFSARQFPNYSSELNVNALLLGDSALYLCASTVIPGAGTEAFFGQGTRLTVV.

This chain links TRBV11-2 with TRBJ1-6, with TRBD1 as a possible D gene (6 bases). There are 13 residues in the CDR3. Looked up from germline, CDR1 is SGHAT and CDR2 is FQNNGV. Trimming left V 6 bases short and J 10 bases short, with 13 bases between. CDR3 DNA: TGTGCCAGCAGTTCACAGGGTAACTCACCCCTCCACTTT. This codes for CASSSQGNSPLHF.

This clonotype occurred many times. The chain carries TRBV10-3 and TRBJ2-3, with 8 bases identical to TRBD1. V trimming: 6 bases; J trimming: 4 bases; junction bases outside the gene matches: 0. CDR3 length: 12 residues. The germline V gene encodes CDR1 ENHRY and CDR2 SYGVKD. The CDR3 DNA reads TGTGCCATCAGGGACAGGGCAGATACGCAGTATTTT. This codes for CAIRDRADTQYF.

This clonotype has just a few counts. The CDR3 reads CASSFQGVITGYTF. CDR3 sequence (DNA): TGTGCCAGCAGCTTTCAAGGGGTCATTACTGGCTACACCTTC. The rearrangement links TRBV5-6 to TRBJ1-2; D possibly corresponds to TRBD1 (5 bases). Germline loops: CDR1 SGHDT, CDR2 YYEEEE. This CDR3 comprises 14 residues. V was clipped by 2 bases and J by 7 bases, with 15 bases between them. The full variable domain, its missing parts supplied by reference TRBV5-6 and TRBJ1-2, is DAGVTQSPTHLIKTRGQQVTLRCSPKSGHDTVSWYQQALGQGPQFIFQYYEEEERQRGNFPDRFSGHQFPNYSSELNVNALLLGDSALYLCASSFQGVITGYTFGSGTRLTVV.

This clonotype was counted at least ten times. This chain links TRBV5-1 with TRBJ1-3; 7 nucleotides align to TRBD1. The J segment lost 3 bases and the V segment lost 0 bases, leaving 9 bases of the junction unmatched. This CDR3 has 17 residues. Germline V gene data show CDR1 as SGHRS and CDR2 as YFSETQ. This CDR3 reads CASSLVGRGLVGNTIYF. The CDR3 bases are TGCGCCAGCAGCTTGGTCGGCAGGGGGTTGGTTGGAAACACCATATATTTT.

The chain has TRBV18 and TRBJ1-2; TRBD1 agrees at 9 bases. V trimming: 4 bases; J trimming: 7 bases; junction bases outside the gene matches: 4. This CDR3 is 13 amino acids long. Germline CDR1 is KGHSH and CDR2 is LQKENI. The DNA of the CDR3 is TGTGCCAGCTCACTCGGGACAGGGTTTGGCTACACCTTC. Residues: CASSLGTGFGYTF.

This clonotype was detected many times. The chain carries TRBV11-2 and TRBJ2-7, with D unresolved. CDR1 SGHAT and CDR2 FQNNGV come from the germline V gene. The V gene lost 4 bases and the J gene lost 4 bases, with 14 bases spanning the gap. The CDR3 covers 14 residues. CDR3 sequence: CASSSGPMRYEQYF. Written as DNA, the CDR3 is TGTGCCAGCAGCTCCGGGCCCATGAGGTACGAGCAGTACTTC.

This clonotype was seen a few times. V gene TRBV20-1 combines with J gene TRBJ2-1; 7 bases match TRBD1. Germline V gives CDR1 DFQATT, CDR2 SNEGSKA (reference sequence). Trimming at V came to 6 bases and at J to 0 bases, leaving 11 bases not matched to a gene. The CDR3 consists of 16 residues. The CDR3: CSAKTRQGSSYNEQFF. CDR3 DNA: TGCAGTGCCAAAACACGACAGGGAAGCTCCTACAATGAGCAGTTCTTC.

In nucleotides, the CDR3 is TGTGCCAGCAGCCCCTCCGGAGGGGAGCTTGGAAACACCATATATTTT. This translates into CASSPSGGELGNTIYF. The chain has TRBV9 and TRBJ1-3, with a tentative D call TRBD1 (5 bases). V lost 4 bases, J lost 3 bases, and 17 bases lay in between. CDR1 is SGDLS, CDR2 YYNGEE, per germline. CDR3 length: 16 residues.